This passage covers 2 T cell receptor beta chains from one sample sequenced in a study of blood T cell repertoires in COVID-19 (dated by TCRdb to the early 2020s). Libraries were built with the immunoSEQ multiplex PCR assay. In TCRdb, the immuneACCESS table is reduced to in-frame sequences with V and J assigned. These tables do not hold every clone; where another copy was compared, an unresolved V gene accounts for under half, and the others remain unexplained. This sample has 65,000 to 80,000 clones in its table, and over 80% of those were observed once. The ten top clones hold approximately 8.3% of the sample. Sequenced sample: peripheral blood. The receptors were sampled from a man aged 50 or older with active COVID-19.

The rearrangement uses TRBV9 and TRBJ2-6; 8 bases line up with TRBD1. This CDR3 contains 17 residues. The trim removed 4 bases at V and 2 bases at J, leaving 8 bases unmatched. CDR1 and CDR2 from the germline V gene are SGDLS and YYNGEE. The CDR3 here is CASSTSTGVAGANVLTF. CDR3 DNA: TGTGCCAGCAGCACCTCGACAGGGGTCGCTGGGGCCAACGTCCTGACTTTC.

V usage is TRBV14 and J usage is TRBJ1-2, with D possibly TRBD1 on 5 matching bases. Trimming took off 1 base at V and 2 bases at J, with 11 bases between the two ends. This CDR3 is built from 15 residues. Per the germline V gene, CDR1 is SGHDN and CDR2 is FVKESK. The DNA of the CDR3 is TGTGCCAGCAGCCAAGTGCACAGGTGGAACTATGGCTACACCTTC. Translating gives CASSQVHRWNYGYTF.